The 10 T cell receptor beta chains given below trace back to one sample, sequenced in a study of tumor-infiltrating lymphocytes in localized non-small cell lung cancer. Sequencing was performed with immunoSEQ multiplex PCR; in TCRdb, only in-frame clones are kept and a portion is missing. Here the sample spans about 14,000 clones, roughly 76% being singletons. The sample taken for sequencing was lung tumor tissue. Receptors were obtained from a human donor with non-small cell lung cancer.

The V gene is TRBV7-9, the J gene TRBJ1-2; 9 bases are a match to TRBD1. V dropped 4 bases and J dropped 4; count of bases not matched to a gene: 7. This CDR3 has 15 amino acids. Germline V gene lookup returns CDR1 SEHNR and CDR2 FQNEAQ (reference sequence). CDR3 in DNA: TGTGCCAGCAGCTCCTCCGGGACAGGGACCTATGGCTACACCTTC. Its protein is CASSSSGTGTYGYTF.

About this clone: This same CDR3 is encoded by further DNA sequences in the sample. The chain is built from TRBV7-2 and TRBJ2-3; no clear D gene. The CDR3 extends over 12 amino acids. The V end was cut by 5 bases, the J end by 2 bases, with 5 bases between. Germline CDR1 reads SGHTA; CDR2 reads FQGNSA. The CDR3 protein is CASSLYTDTQYF. In DNA form, the CDR3 reads TGTGCCAGCAGCCTGTACACAGATACGCAGTATTTT. Looking up the rest from reference TRBV7-2 and TRBJ2-3 gives the full variable domain: GAGVSQSPSNKVTEKGKDVELRCDPISGHTALYWYRQSLGQGLEFLIYFQGNSAPDKSGLPSDRFSAERTGGSVSTLTIQRTQQEDSAVYLCASSLYTDTQYFGPGTRLTVL.

V gene TRBV6-5 combines with J gene TRBJ1-3; the D is unclear. Germline V gene sequence: CDR1 MNHEY, CDR2 SVGAGI. This CDR3 comprises 15 residues. V was shortened by 0 bases and J by 4 bases, with 10 bases between the two germline ends. This CDR3 is CASSYSTSLGNTIYF. CDR3 DNA sequence: TGTGCCAGCAGTTACTCGACCAGCCTGGGAAACACCATATATTTT.

About this clone: The sample has other DNA sequences that encode this CDR3 too. V gene TRBV5-1 combines with J gene TRBJ1-1, with 7 nucleotides matching TRBD1. V was pared by 0 bases and J by 2 bases, with 1 base of the junction left unmatched. The CDR3 contains 14 residues. Germline lookup yields CDR1 SGHRS and CDR2 YFSETQ. The CDR3 DNA follows: TGCGCCAGCAGCTTGGACAGGGGAAACACTGAAGCTTTCTTT. Protein product: CASSLDRGNTEAFF.

V is TRBV27 and J is TRBJ2-1, with a possible D match to TRBD1 (6 bases). Germline values: CDR1 MNHEY, CDR2 SMNVEV (reference sequence). The length of the CDR3 is 14 residues. V was pared by 10 bases and J by 4 bases, with 17 bases between. In DNA, the CDR3 is TGTGCCACCAAACAGGGAGCCGGGTACAATGAGCAGTTCTTC. This gives the protein CATKQGAGYNEQFF.

This chain uses TRBV18 with TRBJ2-3, with a possible D match to TRBD2 (5 bases). The V gene's germline CDR1 is KGHSH and CDR2 LQKENI. V shed 3 bases and J shed 4 bases, with 14 bases lying between them. The CDR3 sequence is 15 residues long. This CDR3 is CASSPRILGADTQYF. DNA of the CDR3: TGTGCCAGCTCACCCCGAATCTTGGGAGCAGATACGCAGTATTTT.

The chain has TRBV11-3 and TRBJ2-2, with D perhaps matching TRBD1 (6 bases). Trimming took off 7 bases at V and 4 bases at J, with 13 bases between the two ends. This CDR3 contains 14 residues. CDR1 and CDR2 (germline): SGHNT, YENEEA. CDR3 in amino acids: CASTLQGSTGELFF. The CDR3, as DNA: TGTGCCAGCACCCTACAGGGATCCACCGGGGAGCTGTTTTTT.

This rearrangement joins TRBV30 to TRBJ2-7, with 8 positions matching TRBD2. CDR3 size: 16 residues. Losses at the gene ends were 2 bases for V and 4 bases for J; bases not matched to a gene: 13. The germline gives CDR1 GTSNPN, CDR2 SVGIG (reference sequence). The CDR3 here is CAWSRSREGRSYEQYF. Here the CDR3 DNA reads TGTGCCTGGAGTAGGTCACGGGAGGGCCGAAGTTACGAGCAGTACTTC.

The V call is TRBV11-2, the J call TRBJ1-3; 8 positions match TRBD1. Trimming took 5 bases from V and 4 from J; bases not matched to a gene: 1. Germline CDR1 reads SGHAT; CDR2 reads FQNNGV. This CDR3 comprises 13 residues. In nucleotides, the CDR3 is TGTGCCAGCAGCCGGGACAGGGGAAACACCATATATTTT. Protein sequence: CASSRDRGNTIYF.

As to this clone: Relative to the germline gene, one junction end is altered; a read error may explain this. The chain combines TRBV7-7 with TRBJ2-7, with 11 bases that match TRBD2. This CDR3 is built from 13 residues. Germline V gene sequence: CDR1 SSHAT, CDR2 FNYEAQ (reference sequence). CDR3 sequence reads: CASSTSGSDEQYF. The CDR3 bases are TGTGCTAGCAGCACTAGCGGGAGCGACGAGCAGTACTTC.